The rows below give T cell receptor beta chains drawn from one sample of a study of blood T cell repertoires in COVID-19. The table came from immunoSEQ multiplex PCR; TCRdb's copy has only in-frame clones and leaves some out. The table lists some 120,000 clones, about 85% of them singletons. The sample consisted of peripheral blood. These receptors were collected from an elderly woman with acute or convalescent COVID-19. Both conserved end residues are part of each CDR3. Fields, in order: J gene, D gene, CDR3 length, V gene, clone size, CDR3 DNA, CDR3 protein. The D gene is left open where the match is weak. Clone size appears in some rows only: once, few, many, or a class for an expanded clone.

j_call: TRBJ1-1; d_call: TRBD1; cdr3_length: 16; v_call: TRBV11-2; clone_size: -; cdr3_nt: TGTGCCAGCAGCTCAACCCGCCGGGACAGGGATGCTGAAGCTTTCTTT; cdr3_aa: CASSSTRRDRDAEAFF
j_call: TRBJ1-6; d_call: TRBD1; cdr3_length: 15; v_call: TRBV5-4; clone_size: -; cdr3_nt: TGTGCCAGCAGCACCCAGACAGGGGATAATTCACCCCTCCACTTT; cdr3_aa: CASSTQTGDNSPLHF
j_call: TRBJ2-1; d_call: TRBD1; cdr3_length: 15; v_call: TRBV7-8; clone_size: -; cdr3_nt: TGTGCCAGCAGCCTCCACAGGACAGGGGATAATGAGCAGTTCTTC; cdr3_aa: CASSLHRTGDNEQFF
j_call: TRBJ2-2; d_call: -; cdr3_length: 17; v_call: TRBV6-2/TRBV6-3; clone_size: -; cdr3_nt: TGTGCCAGCAGTTACCCCACAACGACAAGTAACACCGGGGAGCTGTTTTTT; cdr3_aa: CASSYPTTTSNTGELFF
j_call: TRBJ1-2; d_call: TRBD1; cdr3_length: 15; v_call: TRBV3-1/TRBV3-2; clone_size: -; cdr3_nt: TGTGCCAGCAGCCAAGGCGGGGACAGGGGTCGTGGCTACACCTTC; cdr3_aa: CASSQGGDRGRGYTF
j_call: TRBJ2-2; d_call: -; cdr3_length: 14; v_call: TRBV5-4; clone_size: -; cdr3_nt: TGTGCCAGCAGCCCCGGTGGTAACACCGGGGAGCTGTTTTTT; cdr3_aa: CASSPGGNTGELFF
j_call: TRBJ1-1; d_call: TRBD1; cdr3_length: 14; v_call: TRBV7-9; clone_size: -; cdr3_nt: TGTGCCAGCAGCTTGGGACAGCTCAACACTGAAGCTTTCTTT; cdr3_aa: CASSLGQLNTEAFF
j_call: TRBJ1-1; d_call: -; cdr3_length: 13; v_call: TRBV5-1; clone_size: -; cdr3_nt: TGCGCCAGCAGCCGTGACGGGGTCACTGAAGCTTTCTTT; cdr3_aa: CASSRDGVTEAFF
j_call: TRBJ1-6; d_call: -; cdr3_length: 14; v_call: TRBV7-2; clone_size: -; cdr3_nt: TGTGCCAGCTGTCCGGGGGGCGTGAGTTCACCCCTCCACTTT; cdr3_aa: CASCPGGVSSPLHF
j_call: TRBJ2-3; d_call: -; cdr3_length: 14; v_call: TRBV9; clone_size: -; cdr3_nt: TGTGCCAGCAGCGGAAAAGGGGGACGAGATACGCAGTATTTT; cdr3_aa: CASSGKGGRDTQYF
j_call: TRBJ2-5; d_call: TRBD1; cdr3_length: 14; v_call: TRBV19; clone_size: -; cdr3_nt: TGTGCCAGTAGTACGGACAGGGGGCTGGAGACCCAGTACTTC; cdr3_aa: CASSTDRGLETQYF
j_call: TRBJ1-1; d_call: TRBD1; cdr3_length: 14; v_call: TRBV10-3; clone_size: -; cdr3_nt: TGTGCCATCAGTGATACAGGGGGAAGCACTGAAGCTTTCTTT; cdr3_aa: CAISDTGGSTEAFF
j_call: TRBJ1-2; d_call: -; cdr3_length: 11; v_call: TRBV24-1; clone_size: -; cdr3_nt: TGTGCCACCAGTGATGCCACAGGCTACACCTTC; cdr3_aa: CATSDATGYTF
j_call: TRBJ1-1; d_call: -; cdr3_length: 11; v_call: TRBV27; clone_size: -; cdr3_nt: TGTGCCAGCAGTTTCCTCGGGTCGGCTTTCTTT; cdr3_aa: CASSFLGSAFF
j_call: TRBJ2-1; d_call: -; cdr3_length: 13; v_call: TRBV7-2; clone_size: -; cdr3_nt: TGTGCCAGCAGCACCCGGACTGACAATGAGCAGTTCTTC; cdr3_aa: CASSTRTDNEQFF
j_call: TRBJ1-2; d_call: -; cdr3_length: 14; v_call: TRBV7-6; clone_size: once; cdr3_nt: TGTGCCAGCAGCTTACTCGGGGGAAACTATGGCTACACCTTC; cdr3_aa: CASSLLGGNYGYTF
j_call: TRBJ1-3; d_call: -; cdr3_length: 16; v_call: TRBV11-2; clone_size: -; cdr3_nt: TGTGCCAGCAGCTTACAGGGAAGCTACTCTGGAAACACCATATATTTT; cdr3_aa: CASSLQGSYSGNTIYF
j_call: TRBJ1-5; d_call: -; cdr3_length: 16; v_call: TRBV2; clone_size: -; cdr3_nt: TGTGCCAGCAGTGAAGGGGTAGTAACAGGGAATCAGCCCCAGCATTTT; cdr3_aa: CASSEGVVTGNQPQHF
j_call: TRBJ1-1; d_call: -; cdr3_length: 14; v_call: TRBV4-3; clone_size: -; cdr3_nt: TGCGCCAGCAGCCTCAGCGGGGGTACGACTGAAGCTTTCTTT; cdr3_aa: CASSLSGGTTEAFF
j_call: TRBJ2-1; d_call: -; cdr3_length: 16; v_call: TRBV7-2; clone_size: once; cdr3_nt: TGTGCCAGCAGCATCCACCGGGATCCCTCCTACAATGAGCAGTTCTTC; cdr3_aa: CASSIHRDPSYNEQFF
j_call: TRBJ1-2; d_call: -; cdr3_length: 15; v_call: TRBV27; clone_size: few; cdr3_nt: TGTGCCAGCAGTGGCTGGGCCTCAGGGGCCTATGGCTACACCTTC; cdr3_aa: CASSGWASGAYGYTF
j_call: TRBJ2-3; d_call: TRBD2; cdr3_length: 14; v_call: TRBV5-4; clone_size: -; cdr3_nt: TGTGCCAGCAGTCTGCGGGGGGTTAGTGATACGCAGTATTTT; cdr3_aa: CASSLRGVSDTQYF
j_call: TRBJ1-2; d_call: TRBD1; cdr3_length: 14; v_call: TRBV27; clone_size: -; cdr3_nt: TGTGCCAGCAGCCTTGCCGGGACAGGGGTTGGCTACACCTTC; cdr3_aa: CASSLAGTGVGYTF
j_call: TRBJ1-3; d_call: -; cdr3_length: 16; v_call: TRBV4-2; clone_size: -; cdr3_nt: TGTGCCAGCAGCCAGGAAGGGGGTCCCTCTGGAAACACCATATATTTT; cdr3_aa: CASSQEGGPSGNTIYF